This T cell receptor beta chain stems from a study of cytomegalovirus exposure and HLA in healthy donors. The repertoire was sequenced with immunoSEQ multiplex PCR; TCRdb's copy has only in-frame clones and lacks some. The table records some 140,000 clones, 89% of them present only once. This CDR3 region has 16 residues. CDR1 and CDR2 from the germline V gene are SQVTM and ANQGSEA. V was clipped by 7 bases and J by 2 bases; unmatched bases: 13. This receptor was taken from a woman under 30 in good health and CMV-seropositive. The sample was PBMCs. This sequence joins TRBV29-1 and TRBJ1-3; 8 positions match TRBD1. This CDR3 is CSATLSTGGTGNTIYF. The CDR3 coding sequence is TGCAGCGCCACATTAAGTACAGGGGGAACTGGAAACACCATATATTTT.